This T cell receptor beta chain originates from a study of T-cell memory formation after mild COVID-19. Study overall: The TCR clusters were mostly specific to one donor.

This clonotype was detected a few times. Its target is not known. A 5'RACE reaction primed in the constant segment made cDNA libraries of TCR alpha and TCR beta, and these carried sample barcodes and UMIs. One entry per CDR3 protein results from TCRdb running MiXCR on the 5' RACE reads. The table lists 110,000 or so distinct CDR3 sequences, 22% of them singletons. Regarding the study as a whole: Clones that shrank (day 15 to 85) were balanced CD4/CD8, whereas later expanders leaned CD4+.

The CDR3 is made up of 10 amino acids. Trimming took off 9 bases at V and 7 bases at J, with 9 bases between the two ends. Sequences were obtained from PBMCs or a T cell subset sorted from them (not recorded which). The chain couples TRBV12-3 or TRBV12-4 to TRBJ1-1; TRBD1 is a possible D gene (5 bases). This receptor was identified in a man between 18 and 29 years old who had mild COVID-19 (a few samples of this study predate the infection). Cell type and time point are not known. DNA of the CDR3: TGTGCCAGTGGGGGGGGTGAAGCTTTCTTT. Residues: CASGGGEAFF.